The 28 T cell receptor beta chains reported below all come from one sample, sequenced in a study of blood T cells in healthy people across ages. The second PCR ran about 6 to 12 cycles with a sample-barcoded 5' primer and J-beta primers. TCRdb redid the calling of the 5' RACE reads with MiXCR, one entry per CDR3 protein. The sample holds around 1,800,000 distinct CDR3 sequences, roughly 43% seen once. The sample taken for sequencing was blood. These receptors came from a human donor in good health.

The V and J genes are TRBV11-2 and TRBJ2-1; 10 nucleotides align to TRBD2. Germline V gives CDR1 SGHAT, CDR2 FQNNGV. The CDR3 has 15 amino acids. The trim removed 4 bases at V and 9 bases at J, leaving 9 bases unmatched. CDR3 in amino acids: CASSSQSGGAGEQFF. The CDR3 coding sequence is TGTGCCAGCAGCTCCCAGAGCGGGGGGGCGGGTGAGCAGTTCTTC.

This chain joins TRBV4-3 and TRBJ1-1; TRBD1 is a possible D gene (5 bases). The CDR3 covers 15 residues. CDR1 and CDR2 from the germline V gene are LGHNA and YSLEER. The ends were cut back, 0 bases at V and 4 bases at J, with 12 bases in the middle. CDR3 DNA: TGCGCCAGCAGCCAAGATCAGGGCGGAAGCACTGAAGCTTTCTTT. It codes for CASSQDQGGSTEAFF.

The genes are TRBV24-1 and TRBJ2-5; 7 nucleotides align to TRBD1. Germline V gives CDR1 KGHDR, CDR2 SFDVKD. Germline trimming cut 1 base from V and 5 bases from J; bases unmatched to any gene: 6. The CDR3 has 15 residues. CDR3 residues: CATSDLNRGRETQYF. CDR3 DNA sequence: TGTGCCACCAGTGATTTAAACAGGGGCAGGGAGACCCAGTACTTC.

The chain carries TRBV30 and TRBJ2-5, with 11 bases that match TRBD1. Per germline, CDR1 GTSNPN and CDR2 SVGIG (reference sequence). The V and J ends lost 8 bases and 5 bases, in that order; junction bases with no gene match: 7. The CDR3 has 13 amino acids. CDR3 DNA sequence: TGTGCCCGACGGACAGGGGGCAGCGAGACCCAGTACTTC. Translating it yields CARRTGGSETQYF.

A few counts support this clonotype. The chain is built from TRBV4-1 and TRBJ2-5; the D gene could be TRBD1 or TRBD2 (6 bases each). V gave up 1 base and J gave up 2 bases, with 11 bases separating them. The CDR3 spans 15 residues. Germline V CDR1 and CDR2: MGHRA, YSYEKL. CDR3 nucleotide sequence: TGCGCCAGCAGCCAAGGGGGGGCCCTACAAGAGACCCAGTACTTC. As protein: CASSQGGALQETQYF.

This chain connects TRBV29-1 to TRBJ1-2, with 12 bases lining up with TRBD1. V shed 6 bases and J 12 bases; nucleotides not matched to a gene: 14. The germline gives CDR1 SQVTM, CDR2 ANQGSEA. This CDR3 has 14 residues. CDR3 region: CSVAGTGGLRGDTF. CDR3 sequence (DNA): TGCAGCGTGGCCGGGACAGGGGGCTTAAGAGGCGACACCTTC.

This chain connects TRBV7-3 to TRBJ2-7, with 8 bases matching TRBD2. There are 15 residues in the CDR3. CDR1 is SGHTA and CDR2 is FQGTGA in the germline V gene. The V segment lost 4 bases and the J segment 0 bases; nucleotides outside the gene matches: 5. The CDR3 bases are TGTGCCAGCAGCTCCGGCCGGGGGGGCTCCTACGAGCAGTACTTC. Translated, it gives CASSSGRGGSYEQYF.

The gene calls are TRBV28 and TRBJ2-4, with 7 bases matching TRBD2. The V and J ends lost 5 bases and 13 bases, in that order; junction bases with no gene match: 11. The CDR3 is made up of 13 amino acids. CDR1 and CDR2 from the germline V gene are MDHEN and SYDVKM. The CDR3 protein is CASSLRTSFEQYF. CDR3 bases: TGTGCCAGCAGTCTTCGGACTAGTTTTGAGCAGTACTTC. The whole variable domain, filled in from reference TRBV28 and TRBJ2-4, reads DVKVTQSSRYLVKRTGEKVFLECVQDMDHENMFWYRQDPGLGLRLIYFSYDVKMKEKGDIPEGYSVSREKKERFSLILESASTNQTSMYLCASSLRTSFEQYFGAGTRLSVL.

CDR3 loop: CASSLAPGGPGELFF. The CDR3 DNA reads TGTGCCAGCAGCCTCGCCCCAGGAGGCCCCGGGGAGCTGTTTTTT. The genes are TRBV27 and TRBJ2-2, with TRBD2 as a possible D gene (5 bases). Trimming removed 6 bases from V and 6 bases from J, with 17 bases in between. Germline values: CDR1 MNHEY, CDR2 SMNVEV (reference sequence). This CDR3 spans 15 amino acids.

V and J are TRBV9 and TRBJ1-1; a possible D gene is TRBD1 (5 bases). Germline V gene lookup returns CDR1 SGDLS and CDR2 YYNGEE. The V gene lost 0 bases and the J gene lost 1 base, with 10 bases spanning the gap. The CDR3 consists of 15 residues. CDR3 amino acids: CASSVDPTGNTEAFF. The CDR3 nucleotides read TGTGCCAGCAGCGTAGATCCTACAGGGAACACTGAAGCTTTCTTT.

This clonotype was picked up a small number of times. The chain uses TRBV12-3 or TRBV12-4 and TRBJ2-7; D remains ambiguous. The CDR3 runs 15 residues. V dropped 5 bases and J dropped 3 bases, with 17 bases sitting between them. The CDR3 loop is CASSHTTGVLYEQYF. CDR3 nucleotides: TGTGCCAGCAGTCACACCACTGGGGTACTCTACGAGCAGTACTTC.

V usage is TRBV7-9 and J usage is TRBJ2-5, with TRBD2 matching 9 bases. Germline V CDR1 and CDR2: SEHNR, FQNEAQ (reference sequence). V was pared by 4 bases and J by 2 bases, with 8 bases of the junction left unmatched. This CDR3 is built from 16 residues. This CDR3 is CASSSTGLAKQETQYF. CDR3 in DNA: TGTGCCAGCAGCTCCACCGGACTAGCGAAACAAGAGACCCAGTACTTC.

V is TRBV27 and J is TRBJ2-2, with a tentative D call TRBD2 (5 bases). Germline V gene data show CDR1 as MNHEY and CDR2 as SMNVEV (reference sequence). This CDR3 contains 14 residues. Trimming took off 4 bases at V and 9 bases at J, with 15 bases between the two ends. Here the CDR3 reads CASSSPGWMRELFF. The CDR3 DNA reads TGTGCCAGCAGTTCCCCGGGGTGGATGCGGGAGCTGTTTTTT.

Of note for this clonotype: A read error may account for a junction end that differs from germline. The CDR3 region is CSGRRGGNTGAFF. CDR3 nucleotides: TGCAGCGGCCGCAGGGGGGGGAACACTGGAGCTTTCTTT. This rearrangement joins TRBV29-1 to TRBJ1-1; 7 bases line up with TRBD1. Germline V gene lookup returns CDR1 SQVTM and CDR2 ANQGSEA. The CDR3 loop spans 13 amino acids.

CDR3 DNA: TGTGCCAGCAGCGTAGGAGAAGGCGGTCTGAACACTGAAGCTTTCTTT. This sequence encodes CASSVGEGGLNTEAFF. V gene TRBV9 combines with J gene TRBJ1-1; D call uncertain. The CDR3 covers 16 residues. Deletions cut 0 bases from V and 0 bases from J, with 12 bases between. Germline V lookup: CDR1 SGDLS, CDR2 YYNGEE.

This clonotype was seen a handful of times. V usage is TRBV12-3 or TRBV12-4 and J usage is TRBJ2-3; 12 nucleotides align to TRBD2. Germline trimming cut 0 bases from V and 2 bases from J; bases unmatched to any gene: 9. This CDR3 has 19 amino acids. The CDR3 is CASSLAYSLAGGFTDTQYF. DNA of the CDR3: TGTGCCAGCAGTTTAGCATACTCACTAGCGGGGGGATTCACAGATACGCAGTATTTT.

The V gene is TRBV20-1, the J gene TRBJ2-7; tentative D call: TRBD2 (5 bases). V lost 0 bases, J lost 4 bases, and 13 bases lay in between. From germline, CDR1 is DFQATT and CDR2 SNEGSKA (reference sequence). The CDR3 has 14 residues. CDR3 in DNA: TGCAGTGCTAGAGAGGACTTAACTGATTACGAGCAGTACTTC. It specifies CSAREDLTDYEQYF.

This rearrangement joins TRBV20-1 to TRBJ2-4; the D gene is possibly TRBD2 (5 bases). The end of the DNA fits TRBJ2-7 better, so the J call may be wrong. Germline CDR1 is DFQATT and CDR2 is SNEGSKA (reference sequence). There are 13 residues in the CDR3. CDR3 residues: CSARPGGLYEQYF. In DNA form, the CDR3 reads TGCAGTGCTCGTCCCGGCGGACTCTACGAGCAGTACTTC.

This clonotype was counted only a few times. This chain uses TRBV7-6 with TRBJ1-6, with 7 bases that match TRBD1. V shed 6 bases and J 10 bases; nucleotides not matched to a gene: 9. CDR3 size: 14 residues. Germline assignment: CDR1 SGHVS and CDR2 FNYEAQ. In nucleotides, the CDR3 is TGTGCCAGCAGACAAACAGGGGAATACTCACCCCTCCACTTT. This translates into CASRQTGEYSPLHF. The whole variable domain, filled in from reference TRBV7-6 and TRBJ1-6, reads GAGVSQSPRYKVTKRGQDVALRCDPISGHVSLYWYRQALGQGPEFLTYFNYEAQQDKSGLPNDRFSAERPEGSISTLTIQRTEQRDSAMYRCASRQTGEYSPLHFGNGTRLTVT.

The CDR3 region is CASSSLQGLADQFF. The CDR3 nucleotides read TGTGCCAGCAGCTCCTTACAGGGACTAGCGGACCAGTTCTTC. The gene calls are TRBV7-9 and TRBJ2-1; 11 bases fit TRBD2. CDR3 length: 14 residues. V shed 4 bases and J 13 bases; nucleotides not matched to a gene: 9. The germline V gene encodes CDR1 SEHNR and CDR2 FQNEAQ (reference sequence).

This clonotype showed up just once. The chain combines TRBV7-2 with TRBJ1-1; weak D call: TRBD1 (6 bases). The CDR3 has 14 residues. Per the germline V gene, CDR1 is SGHTA and CDR2 is FQGNSA. V was trimmed by 9 bases and J by 3 bases, leaving 17 bases between them. The DNA of the CDR3 is TGTGCCAGTAGATTAGGGGGTTTGGACACTGAAGCTTTCTTT. It is translated as CASRLGGLDTEAFF.

CDR3 in amino acids: CASSFRLAGARETQYF. The CDR3 nucleotides are TGCGCCAGCAGCTTTAGACTAGCGGGGGCGCGAGAGACCCAGTACTTC. This chain links TRBV5-1 with TRBJ2-5; TRBD2 aligns across 12 bases. The CDR3 length is 16 residues. Per germline, CDR1 SGHRS and CDR2 YFSETQ. V lost 2 bases, J lost 4 bases, and 6 bases stayed unmatched.

This rearrangement joins TRBV2 to TRBJ1-2, with 7 bases identical to TRBD1. This CDR3 contains 15 residues. J gave up 4 bases and V 1 base, and 6 bases lay outside the gene matches. Germline V gene data show CDR1 as SNHLY and CDR2 as FYNNEI. The CDR3 region is CASSEEGAGGYGYTF. The CDR3 nucleotides are TGTGCCAGCAGTGAAGAGGGTGCAGGGGGCTATGGCTACACCTTC.

This chain connects TRBV11-2 to TRBJ1-5; D is uncertain. The V and J ends lost 1 base and 7 bases respectively, with 8 bases between them. Looked up from germline, CDR1 is SGHAT and CDR2 is FQNNGV. CDR3 length equals 13 residues. Here the CDR3 DNA reads TGTGCCAGCAGCTTAGGCAATTGGCAGCCCCAGCATTTT. Residues: CASSLGNWQPQHF.

The rearrangement joins TRBV6-2 or TRBV6-3 to TRBJ2-1; D might be TRBD2 (6 bases). Trimming cost V 6 bases and J 7 bases, with 25 bases left between them. The germline gives CDR1 MNHEY, CDR2 SVGEGT. This CDR3 comprises 17 residues. Here the CDR3 DNA reads TGTGCCAGCAGACCGACTCGCGGCCGGGGGAATGTTAATGAGCAGTTCTTC. It yields the protein CASRPTRGRGNVNEQFF.

This clonotype was recorded a few times. This chain links TRBV6-6 with TRBJ1-2, with a possible D match to TRBD1 (6 bases). The CDR3 is made up of 17 amino acids. Trimming cost V 6 bases and J 0 bases, with 20 bases left between them. The germline V gene has CDR1 MNHNY and CDR2 SVGAGI (reference sequence). CDR3 in amino acids: CASSLFRDTPANYGYTF. In DNA, the CDR3 is TGTGCCAGCAGCCTATTCCGGGACACTCCAGCTAACTATGGCTACACCTTC.

J is TRBJ2-7 and V is TRBV11-1, with 7 bases matching TRBD2. V gave up 7 bases and J gave up 7 bases; unmatched junction bases: 4. Germline V gene lookup returns CDR1 SGHAT and CDR2 FQDESV (reference sequence). CDR3 size: 11 residues. CDR3 protein: CASTDGGEQYF. As DNA, the CDR3 is TGTGCCAGCACCGACGGGGGGGAGCAGTACTTC.

On this clonotype itself: As the CDR3 is not closed by the conserved phenylalanine or tryptophan, this likely results from a read error. V usage is TRBV4-1 and J usage is TRBJ2-5; 9 bases line up with TRBD1. CDR1 MGHRA and CDR2 YSYEKL come from the germline V gene. This CDR3 has 16 amino acids. Trimming at V came to 1 base and at J to 5 bases, leaving 8 bases not matched to a gene. The CDR3 DNA is TGCGCCAGCAGCCAAGTCGGACAGGGGCTGAGGGAGACCCAGTACGTC. Protein: CASSQVGQGLRETQYV.